The clone carrying this T cell receptor (beta chain) was found many times. The antigen remains unidentified. Patients were excluded because of uncontrolled infection, other autoimmune disease, pregnancy or lactation. RNA transcripts served as the template for amplifying TCR beta CDR3 regions. A first-round RT-PCR of the TCR CDR3 used the HTBI primer set. TCRdb recomputed calls from the multiplex PCR reads with MiXCR, one row per CDR3 protein. The repertoire includes 460,000 or so distinct CDR3 sequences, around 15% of them detected once, and around a sixth sits in the top ten. The V and J ends lost 5 bases and 7 bases, in that order; junction bases with no gene match: 5. The CDR3 runs 15 residues. This entry comes from a study of T cells in Graves' hyperthyroidism and ophthalmopathy. General observations from the study: Ophthalmopathy was model-predicted a median 6.5 months pre-onset. Stable hyperthyroidism and ophthalmopathy were separated using 13 V-J signatures. Blood also showed most of the thyroid clonotypes that were expanded above 0.001.

This sequence originates from a young woman with Graves' hyperthyroidism. Sequenced sample: blood. The chain employs TRBV12-3 or TRBV12-4 and TRBJ2-1, with TRBD2 matching 13 bases. The CDR3 DNA reads TGTGCCAGCAGTAGGGGACTAGCGGGATTAAATGAGCAGTTCTTC. This gives the protein CASSRGLAGLNEQFF.